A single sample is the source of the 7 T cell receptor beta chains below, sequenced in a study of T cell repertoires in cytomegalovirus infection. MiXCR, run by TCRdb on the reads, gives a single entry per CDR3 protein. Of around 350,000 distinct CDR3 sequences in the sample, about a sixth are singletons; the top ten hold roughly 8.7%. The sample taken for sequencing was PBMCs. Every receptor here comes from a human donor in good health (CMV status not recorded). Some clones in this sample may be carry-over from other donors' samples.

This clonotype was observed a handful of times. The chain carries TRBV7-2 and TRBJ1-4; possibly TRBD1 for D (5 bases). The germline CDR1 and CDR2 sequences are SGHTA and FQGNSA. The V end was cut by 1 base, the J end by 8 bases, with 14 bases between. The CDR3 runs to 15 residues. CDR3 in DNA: TGTGCCAGCAGCTTAGTGGCAGGGCTCAGGGAAAAACTGTTTTTT. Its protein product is CASSLVAGLREKLFF.

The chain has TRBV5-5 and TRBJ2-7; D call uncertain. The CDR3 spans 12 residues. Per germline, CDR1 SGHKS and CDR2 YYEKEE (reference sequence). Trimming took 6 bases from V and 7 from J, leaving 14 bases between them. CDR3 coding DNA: TGTGCCAGCAATCTCCACCCTAGGGAGCAGTACTTC. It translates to CASNLHPREQYF.

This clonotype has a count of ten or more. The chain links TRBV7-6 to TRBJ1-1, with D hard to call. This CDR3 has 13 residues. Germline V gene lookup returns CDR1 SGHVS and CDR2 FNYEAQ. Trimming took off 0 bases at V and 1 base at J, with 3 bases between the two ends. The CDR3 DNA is TGTGCCAGCAGCTTAGCGAAGAACACTGAAGCTTTCTTT. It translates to CASSLAKNTEAFF.

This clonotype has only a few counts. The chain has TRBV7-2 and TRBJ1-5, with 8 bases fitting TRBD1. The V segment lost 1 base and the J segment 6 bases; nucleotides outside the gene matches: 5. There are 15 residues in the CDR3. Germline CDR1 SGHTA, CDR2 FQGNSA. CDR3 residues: CASSLDRGSGQPQHF. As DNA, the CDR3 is TGTGCCAGCAGCTTAGACAGGGGGAGTGGTCAGCCCCAGCATTTT.

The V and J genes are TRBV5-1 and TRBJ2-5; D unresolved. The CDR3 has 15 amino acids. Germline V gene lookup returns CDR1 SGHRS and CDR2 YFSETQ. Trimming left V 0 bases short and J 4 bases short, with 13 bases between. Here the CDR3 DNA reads TGCGCCAGCAGCTTGGCTCGGTCATCTCGAGAGACCCAGTACTTC. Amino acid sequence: CASSLARSSRETQYF.

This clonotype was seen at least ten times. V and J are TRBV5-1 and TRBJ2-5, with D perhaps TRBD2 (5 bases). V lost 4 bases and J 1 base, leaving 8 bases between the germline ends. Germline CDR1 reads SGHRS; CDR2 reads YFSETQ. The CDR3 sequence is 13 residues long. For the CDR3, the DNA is TGCGCCAGCAGCCCCGGGATCCAAGAGACCCAGTACTTC. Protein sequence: CASSPGIQETQYF.

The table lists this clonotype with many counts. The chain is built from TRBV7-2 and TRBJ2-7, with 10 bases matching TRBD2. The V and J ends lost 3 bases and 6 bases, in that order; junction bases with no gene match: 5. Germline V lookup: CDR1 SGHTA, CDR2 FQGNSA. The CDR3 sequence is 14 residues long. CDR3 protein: CASSLGLAPPEQYF. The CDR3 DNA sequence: TGTGCCAGCAGCTTGGGACTAGCGCCCCCCGAGCAGTACTTC.